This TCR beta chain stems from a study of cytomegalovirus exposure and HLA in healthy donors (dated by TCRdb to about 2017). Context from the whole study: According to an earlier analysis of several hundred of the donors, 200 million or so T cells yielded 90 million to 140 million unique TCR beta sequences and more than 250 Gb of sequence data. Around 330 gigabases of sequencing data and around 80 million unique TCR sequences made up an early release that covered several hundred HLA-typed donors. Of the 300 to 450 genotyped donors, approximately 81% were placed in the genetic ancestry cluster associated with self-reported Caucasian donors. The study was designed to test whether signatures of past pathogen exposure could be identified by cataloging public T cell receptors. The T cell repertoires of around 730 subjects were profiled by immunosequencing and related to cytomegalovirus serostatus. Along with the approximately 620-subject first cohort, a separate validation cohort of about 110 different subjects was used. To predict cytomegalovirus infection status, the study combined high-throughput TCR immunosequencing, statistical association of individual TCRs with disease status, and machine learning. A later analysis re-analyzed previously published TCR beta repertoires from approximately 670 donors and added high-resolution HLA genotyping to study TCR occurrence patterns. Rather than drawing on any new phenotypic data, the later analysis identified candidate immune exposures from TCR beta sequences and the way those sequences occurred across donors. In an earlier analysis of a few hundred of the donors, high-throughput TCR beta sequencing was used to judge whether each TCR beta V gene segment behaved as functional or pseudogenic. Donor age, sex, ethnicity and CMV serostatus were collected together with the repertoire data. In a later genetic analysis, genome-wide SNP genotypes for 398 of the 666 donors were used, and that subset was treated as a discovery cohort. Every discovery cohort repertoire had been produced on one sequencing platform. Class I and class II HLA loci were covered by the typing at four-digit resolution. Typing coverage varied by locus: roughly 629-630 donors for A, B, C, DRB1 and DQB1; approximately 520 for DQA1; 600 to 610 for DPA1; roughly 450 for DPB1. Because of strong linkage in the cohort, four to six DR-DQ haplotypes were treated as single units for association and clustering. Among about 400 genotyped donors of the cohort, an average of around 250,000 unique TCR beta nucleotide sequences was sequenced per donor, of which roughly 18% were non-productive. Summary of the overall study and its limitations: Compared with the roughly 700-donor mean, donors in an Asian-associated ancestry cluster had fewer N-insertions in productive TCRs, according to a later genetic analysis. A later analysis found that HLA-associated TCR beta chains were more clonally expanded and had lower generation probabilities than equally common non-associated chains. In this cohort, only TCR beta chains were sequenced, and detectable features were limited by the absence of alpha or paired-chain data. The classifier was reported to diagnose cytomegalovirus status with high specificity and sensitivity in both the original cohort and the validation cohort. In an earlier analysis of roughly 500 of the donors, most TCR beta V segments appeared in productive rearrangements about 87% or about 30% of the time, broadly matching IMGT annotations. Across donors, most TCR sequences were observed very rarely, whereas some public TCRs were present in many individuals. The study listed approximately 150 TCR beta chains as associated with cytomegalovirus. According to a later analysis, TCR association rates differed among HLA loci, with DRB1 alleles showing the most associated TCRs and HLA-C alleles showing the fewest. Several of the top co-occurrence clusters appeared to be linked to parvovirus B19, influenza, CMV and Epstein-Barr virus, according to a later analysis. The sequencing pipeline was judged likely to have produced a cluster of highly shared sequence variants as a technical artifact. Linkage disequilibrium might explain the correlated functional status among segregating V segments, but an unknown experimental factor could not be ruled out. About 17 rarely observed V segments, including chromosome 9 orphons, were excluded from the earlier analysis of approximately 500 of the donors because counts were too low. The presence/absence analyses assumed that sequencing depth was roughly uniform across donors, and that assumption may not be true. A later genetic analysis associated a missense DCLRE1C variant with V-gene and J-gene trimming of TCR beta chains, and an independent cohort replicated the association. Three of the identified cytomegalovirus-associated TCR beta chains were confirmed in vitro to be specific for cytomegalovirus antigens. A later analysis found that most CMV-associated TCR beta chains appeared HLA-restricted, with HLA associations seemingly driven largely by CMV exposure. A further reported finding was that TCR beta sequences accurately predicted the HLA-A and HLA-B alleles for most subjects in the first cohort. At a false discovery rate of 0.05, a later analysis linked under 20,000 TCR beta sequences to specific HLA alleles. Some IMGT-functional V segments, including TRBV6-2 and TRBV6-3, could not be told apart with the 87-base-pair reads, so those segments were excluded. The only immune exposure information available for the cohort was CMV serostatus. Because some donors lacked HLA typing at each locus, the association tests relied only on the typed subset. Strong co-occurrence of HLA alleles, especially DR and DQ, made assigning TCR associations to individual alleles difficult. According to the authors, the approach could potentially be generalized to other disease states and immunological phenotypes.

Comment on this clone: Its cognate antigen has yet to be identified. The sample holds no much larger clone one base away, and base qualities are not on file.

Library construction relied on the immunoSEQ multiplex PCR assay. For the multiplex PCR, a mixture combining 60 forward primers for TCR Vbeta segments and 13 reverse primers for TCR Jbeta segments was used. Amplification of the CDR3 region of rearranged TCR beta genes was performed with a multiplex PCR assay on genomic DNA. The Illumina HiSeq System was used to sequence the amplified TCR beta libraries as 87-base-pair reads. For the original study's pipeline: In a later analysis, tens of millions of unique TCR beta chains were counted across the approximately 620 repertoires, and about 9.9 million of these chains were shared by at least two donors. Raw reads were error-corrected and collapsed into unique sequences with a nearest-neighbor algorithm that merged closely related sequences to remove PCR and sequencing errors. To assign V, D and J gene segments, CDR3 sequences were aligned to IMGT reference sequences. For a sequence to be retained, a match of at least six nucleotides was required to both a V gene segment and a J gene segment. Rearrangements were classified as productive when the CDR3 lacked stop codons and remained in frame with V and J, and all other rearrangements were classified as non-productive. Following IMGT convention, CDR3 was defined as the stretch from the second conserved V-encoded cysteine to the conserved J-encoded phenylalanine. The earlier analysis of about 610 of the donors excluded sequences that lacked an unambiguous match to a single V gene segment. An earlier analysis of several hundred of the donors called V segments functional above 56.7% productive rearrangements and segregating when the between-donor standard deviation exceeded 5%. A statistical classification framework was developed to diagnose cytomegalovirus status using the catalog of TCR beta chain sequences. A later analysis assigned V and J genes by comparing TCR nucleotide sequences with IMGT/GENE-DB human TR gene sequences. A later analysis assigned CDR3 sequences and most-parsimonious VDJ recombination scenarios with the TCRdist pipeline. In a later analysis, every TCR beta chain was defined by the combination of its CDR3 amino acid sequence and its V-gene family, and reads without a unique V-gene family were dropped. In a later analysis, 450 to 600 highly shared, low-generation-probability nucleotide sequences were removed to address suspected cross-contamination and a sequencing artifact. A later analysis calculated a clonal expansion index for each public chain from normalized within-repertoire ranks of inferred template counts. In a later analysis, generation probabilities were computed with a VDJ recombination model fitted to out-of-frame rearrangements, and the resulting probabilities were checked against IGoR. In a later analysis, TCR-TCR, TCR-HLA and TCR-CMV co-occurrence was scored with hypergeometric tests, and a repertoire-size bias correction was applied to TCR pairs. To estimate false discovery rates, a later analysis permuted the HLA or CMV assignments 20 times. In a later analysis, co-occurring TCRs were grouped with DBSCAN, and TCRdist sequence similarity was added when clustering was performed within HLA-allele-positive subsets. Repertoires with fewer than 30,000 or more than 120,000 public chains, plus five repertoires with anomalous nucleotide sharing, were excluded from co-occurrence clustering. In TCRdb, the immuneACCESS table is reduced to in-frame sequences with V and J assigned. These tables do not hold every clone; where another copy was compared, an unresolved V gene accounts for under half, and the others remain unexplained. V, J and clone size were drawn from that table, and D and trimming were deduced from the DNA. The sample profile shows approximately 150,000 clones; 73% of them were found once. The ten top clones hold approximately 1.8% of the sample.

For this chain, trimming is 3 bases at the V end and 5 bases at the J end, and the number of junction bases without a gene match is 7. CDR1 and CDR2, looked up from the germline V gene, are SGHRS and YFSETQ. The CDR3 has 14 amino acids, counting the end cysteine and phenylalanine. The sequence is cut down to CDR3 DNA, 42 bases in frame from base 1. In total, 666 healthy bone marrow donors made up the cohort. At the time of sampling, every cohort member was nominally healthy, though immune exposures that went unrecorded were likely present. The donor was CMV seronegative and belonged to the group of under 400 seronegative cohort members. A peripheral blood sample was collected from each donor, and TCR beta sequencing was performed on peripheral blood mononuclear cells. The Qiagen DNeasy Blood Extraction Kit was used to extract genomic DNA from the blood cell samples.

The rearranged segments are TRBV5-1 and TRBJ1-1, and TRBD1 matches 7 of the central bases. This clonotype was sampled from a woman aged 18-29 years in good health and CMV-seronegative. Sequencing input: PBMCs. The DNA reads TGCGCCAGCAGCTCTCTACAGGGGCGGACTGAAGCTTTCTTT. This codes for CASSSLQGRTEAFF.